One sample yielded the 5 T cell receptor beta chains listed below, sequenced in a study of T cells in Graves' hyperthyroidism and ophthalmopathy. Amplification of TCR beta CDR3 regions used RNA as the template. The primer set for the first-round RT-PCR of the TCR CDR3 was HTBI. TCRdb passed the multiplex PCR reads through MiXCR, listing each CDR3 protein once. The sample lists hundreds of thousands of distinct CDR3 sequences; about 15% were seen once. The sequenced sample was blood. The receptors originated from a young man with Graves' ophthalmopathy.

The table lists this clonotype with a few counts. The chain is built from TRBV4-1 and TRBJ2-1; the D gene is possibly TRBD1 (6 bases). The ends were cut back, 3 bases at V and 7 bases at J, with 22 bases in the middle. Germline CDR1 is MGHRA and CDR2 is YSYEKL. The CDR3 spans 17 residues. The CDR3 sequence: CASSQQDQGTWVNEQFF. The CDR3 region has the DNA TGCGCCAGCAGCCAGCAGGACCAGGGGACATGGGTAAATGAGCAGTTCTTC.

The table lists this clonotype with many counts. The J gene is TRBJ2-3, the V gene TRBV6-1; TRBD2 matches 10 bases. CDR3 length: 15 amino acids. Germline CDR1 and CDR2: MNHNS and SASEGT. V was clipped by 5 bases and J by 0 bases; unmatched bases: 2. For the CDR3, the DNA is TGTGCCAGCAGTAATAGCGGGGGGAGCACAGATACGCAGTATTTT. As protein: CASSNSGGSTDTQYF.

The chain employs TRBV12-3 or TRBV12-4 and TRBJ2-5; the match to TRBD1 covers 11 bases. Losses at the gene ends were 2 bases for V and 5 bases for J; bases not matched to a gene: 10. This CDR3 has 17 amino acids. The DNA for the CDR3 is TGTGCCAGCAGTTTACGGACAGGGGGCCAGGGGGGGGAGACCCAGTACTTC. Translating gives CASSLRTGGQGGETQYF.

In its sample, this clonotype was seen many times. The chain recombines TRBV7-9 with TRBJ2-1; D is uncertain. The V end lost 1 base, the J end lost 2 bases, and 12 bases lay between the germline ends. The germline CDR1 and CDR2 sequences are SEHNR and FQNEAQ (reference sequence). This CDR3 is 16 amino acids long. Here the CDR3 reads CASSLVWENPYNEQFF. The CDR3 bases are TGTGCCAGCAGCTTAGTATGGGAAAACCCCTACAATGAGCAGTTCTTC.

J is TRBJ2-7 and V is TRBV18; the D gene could be TRBD1 or TRBD2 (5 bases each). Germline-derived CDR1 and CDR2 are KGHSH and LQKENI. Deletions cut 5 bases from V and 3 bases from J, with 11 bases between. The CDR3 consists of 13 residues. The CDR3 region has the DNA TGTGCCAGCTCAGGGGGAGTAGGCTACGAGCAGTACTTC. Translation: CASSGGVGYEQYF. Full variable domain (remainder filled in from reference TRBV18 and TRBJ2-7): NAGVMQNPRHLVRRRGQEARLRCSPMKGHSHVYWYRQLPEEGLKFMVYLQKENIIDESGMPKERFSAEFPKEGPSILRIQQVVRGDSAAYFCASSGGVGYEQYFGPGTRLTVT.